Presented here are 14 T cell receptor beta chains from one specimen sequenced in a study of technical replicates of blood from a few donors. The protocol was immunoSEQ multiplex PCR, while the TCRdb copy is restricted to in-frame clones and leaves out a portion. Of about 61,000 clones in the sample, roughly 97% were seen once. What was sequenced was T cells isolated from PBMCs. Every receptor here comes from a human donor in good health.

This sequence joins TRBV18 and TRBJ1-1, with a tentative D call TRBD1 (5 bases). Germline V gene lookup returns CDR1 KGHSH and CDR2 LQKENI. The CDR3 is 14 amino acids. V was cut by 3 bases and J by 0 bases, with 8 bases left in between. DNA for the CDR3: TGTGCCAGCTCACCTGGGGGGATGAACACTGAAGCTTTCTTT. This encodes CASSPGGMNTEAFF.

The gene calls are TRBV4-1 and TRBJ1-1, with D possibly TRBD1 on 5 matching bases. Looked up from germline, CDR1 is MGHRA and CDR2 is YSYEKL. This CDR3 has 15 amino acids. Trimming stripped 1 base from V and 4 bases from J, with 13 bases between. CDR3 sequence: CASSQVGLQGTEAFF. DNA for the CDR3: TGCGCCAGCAGCCAAGTGGGACTCCAGGGCACTGAAGCTTTCTTT.

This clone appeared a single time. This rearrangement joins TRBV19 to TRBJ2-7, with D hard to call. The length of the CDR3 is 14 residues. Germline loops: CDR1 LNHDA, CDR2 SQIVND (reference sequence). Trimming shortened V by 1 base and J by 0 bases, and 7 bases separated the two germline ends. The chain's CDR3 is CASSIVGVSYEQYF. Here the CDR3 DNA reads TGTGCCAGTAGTATAGTCGGTGTCTCCTACGAGCAGTACTTC.

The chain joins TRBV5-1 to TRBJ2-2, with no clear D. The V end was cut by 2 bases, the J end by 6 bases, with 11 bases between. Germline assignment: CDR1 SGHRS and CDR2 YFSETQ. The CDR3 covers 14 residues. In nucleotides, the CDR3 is TGCGCCAGCAGCTTACCGGGTAGCTCCGGGGAGCTGTTTTTT. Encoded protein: CASSLPGSSGELFF.

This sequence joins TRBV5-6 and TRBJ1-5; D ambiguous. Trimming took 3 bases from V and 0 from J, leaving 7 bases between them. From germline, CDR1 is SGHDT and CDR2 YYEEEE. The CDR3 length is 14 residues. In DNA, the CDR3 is TGTGCCAGCAGCTCACTCTCTAGCAATCAGCCCCAGCATTTT. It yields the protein CASSSLSSNQPQHF. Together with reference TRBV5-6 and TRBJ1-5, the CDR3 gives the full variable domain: DAGVTQSPTHLIKTRGQQVTLRCSPKSGHDTVSWYQQALGQGPQFIFQYYEEEERQRGNFPDRFSGHQFPNYSSELNVNALLLGDSALYLCASSSLSSNQPQHFGDGTRLSIL.

CDR3 loop: CARSRDSYYEQYF. The CDR3 DNA sequence: TGTGCCAGATCCCGGGACAGTTACTACGAGCAGTACTTC. This chain joins TRBV2 and TRBJ2-7; 7 bases match TRBD1. Germline assignment: CDR1 SNHLY and CDR2 FYNNEI. The CDR3 spans 13 residues. V shed 9 bases, J shed 3 bases, and the junction held 8 bases outside the gene matches.

The CDR3 protein is CASGLPGLAGGTGELFF. CDR3 DNA sequence: TGTGCTAGTGGTTTGCCGGGACTAGCGGGGGGCACCGGGGAGCTGTTTTTT. The V call is TRBV12-5, the J call TRBJ2-2, with 15 positions matching TRBD2. Germline loops: CDR1 LGHNT, CDR2 FRNRAP. This CDR3 contains 17 residues. Trimming cost V 2 bases and J 4 bases; bases outside gene matches: 2.

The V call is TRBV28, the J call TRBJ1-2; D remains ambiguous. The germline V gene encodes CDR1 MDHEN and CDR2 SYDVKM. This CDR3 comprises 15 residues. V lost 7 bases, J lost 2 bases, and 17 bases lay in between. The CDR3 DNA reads TGTGCCAGCACCATCACGGTGGGAGACAACTATGGCTACACCTTC. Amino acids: CASTITVGDNYGYTF.

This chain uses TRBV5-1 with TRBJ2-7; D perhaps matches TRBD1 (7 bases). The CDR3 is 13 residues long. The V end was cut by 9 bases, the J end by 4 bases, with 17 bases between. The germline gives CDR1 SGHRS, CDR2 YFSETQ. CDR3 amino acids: CATSEGAGYEQYF. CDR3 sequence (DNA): TGCGCCACATCGGAGGGGGCGGGGTACGAGCAGTACTTC.

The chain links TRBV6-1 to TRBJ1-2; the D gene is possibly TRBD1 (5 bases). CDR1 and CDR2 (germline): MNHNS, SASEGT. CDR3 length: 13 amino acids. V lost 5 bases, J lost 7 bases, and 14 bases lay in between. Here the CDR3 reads CASSFDSGPGYTF. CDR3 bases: TGTGCCAGCAGTTTCGATTCAGGGCCTGGCTACACCTTC.

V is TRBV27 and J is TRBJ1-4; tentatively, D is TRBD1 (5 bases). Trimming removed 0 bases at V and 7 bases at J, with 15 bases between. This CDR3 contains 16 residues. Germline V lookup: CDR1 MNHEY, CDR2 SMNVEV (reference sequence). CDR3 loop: CASSLSWGAGGEKLFF. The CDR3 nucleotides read TGTGCCAGCAGTTTATCTTGGGGCGCCGGGGGTGAAAAACTGTTTTTT. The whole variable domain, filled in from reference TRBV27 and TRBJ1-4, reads EAQVTQNPRYLITVTGKKLTVTCSQNMNHEYMSWYRQDPGLGLRQIYYSMNVEVTDKGDVPEGYKVSRKEKRNFPLILESPSPNQTSLYFCASSLSWGAGGEKLFFGSGTQLSVL.

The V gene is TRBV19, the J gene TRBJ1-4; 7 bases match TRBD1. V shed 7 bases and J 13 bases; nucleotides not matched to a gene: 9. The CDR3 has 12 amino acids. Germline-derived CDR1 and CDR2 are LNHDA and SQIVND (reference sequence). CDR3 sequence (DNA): TGTGCCAGTACTCCAGGGGGAATGACACTGTTTTTT. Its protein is CASTPGGMTLFF.

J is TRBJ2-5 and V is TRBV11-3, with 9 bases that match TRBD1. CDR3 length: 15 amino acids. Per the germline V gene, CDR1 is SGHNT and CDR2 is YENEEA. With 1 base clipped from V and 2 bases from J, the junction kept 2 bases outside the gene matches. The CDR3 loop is CASSLGGQGQETQYF. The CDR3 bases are TGTGCCAGCAGCTTAGGTGGACAGGGGCAAGAGACCCAGTACTTC.

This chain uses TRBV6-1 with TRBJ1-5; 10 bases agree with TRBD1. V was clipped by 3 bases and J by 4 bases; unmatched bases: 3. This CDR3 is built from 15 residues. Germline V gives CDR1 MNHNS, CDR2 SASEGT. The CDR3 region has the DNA TGTGCCAGCAGTGATGGGACAGGGGCAAATCAGCCCCAGCATTTT. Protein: CASSDGTGANQPQHF.